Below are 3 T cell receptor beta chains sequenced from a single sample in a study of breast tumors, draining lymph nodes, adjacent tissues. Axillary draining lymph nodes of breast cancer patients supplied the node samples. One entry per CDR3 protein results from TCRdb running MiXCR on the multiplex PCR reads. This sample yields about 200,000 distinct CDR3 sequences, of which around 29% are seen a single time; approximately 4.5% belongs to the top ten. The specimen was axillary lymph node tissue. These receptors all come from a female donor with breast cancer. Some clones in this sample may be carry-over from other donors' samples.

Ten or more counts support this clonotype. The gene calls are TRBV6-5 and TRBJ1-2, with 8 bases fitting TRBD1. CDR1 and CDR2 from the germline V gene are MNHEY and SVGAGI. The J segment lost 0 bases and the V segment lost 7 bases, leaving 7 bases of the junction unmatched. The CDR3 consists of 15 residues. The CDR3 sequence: CASTRTGLPNYGYTF. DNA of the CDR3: TGTGCCAGCACCAGGACAGGGCTTCCTAACTATGGCTACACCTTC.

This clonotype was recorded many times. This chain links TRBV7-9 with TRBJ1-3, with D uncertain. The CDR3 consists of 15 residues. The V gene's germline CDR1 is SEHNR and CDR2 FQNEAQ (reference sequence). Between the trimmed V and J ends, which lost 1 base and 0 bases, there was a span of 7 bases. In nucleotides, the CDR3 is TGTGCCAGCAGCTTAGAATCATCCTCTGGAAACACCATATATTTT. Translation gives CASSLESSSGNTIYF.

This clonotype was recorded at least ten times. The CDR3 sequence is CSASRVRAYEQYF. The CDR3 DNA follows: TGCAGTGCTAGCAGGGTTAGGGCCTACGAGCAGTACTTC. The gene calls are TRBV20-1 and TRBJ2-7; TRBD1 might be the D (5 bases). The CDR3 runs to 13 residues. Germline V gene sequence: CDR1 DFQATT, CDR2 SNEGSKA (reference sequence). The V and J ends lost 3 bases and 2 bases respectively, with 11 bases between them.